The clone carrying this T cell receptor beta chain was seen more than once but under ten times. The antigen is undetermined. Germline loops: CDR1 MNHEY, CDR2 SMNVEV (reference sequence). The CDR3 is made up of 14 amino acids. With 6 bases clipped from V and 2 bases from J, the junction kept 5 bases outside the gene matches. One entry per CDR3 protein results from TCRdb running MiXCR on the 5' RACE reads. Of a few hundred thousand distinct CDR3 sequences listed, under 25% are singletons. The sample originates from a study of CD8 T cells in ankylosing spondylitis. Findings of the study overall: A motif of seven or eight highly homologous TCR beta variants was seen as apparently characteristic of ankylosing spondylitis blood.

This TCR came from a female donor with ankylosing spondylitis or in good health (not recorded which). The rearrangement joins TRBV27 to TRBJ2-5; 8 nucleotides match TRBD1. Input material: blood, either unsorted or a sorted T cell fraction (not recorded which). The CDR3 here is CASSWTGRQETQYF. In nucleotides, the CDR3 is TGTGCCAGCAGCTGGACAGGGCGGCAAGAGACCCAGTACTTC.